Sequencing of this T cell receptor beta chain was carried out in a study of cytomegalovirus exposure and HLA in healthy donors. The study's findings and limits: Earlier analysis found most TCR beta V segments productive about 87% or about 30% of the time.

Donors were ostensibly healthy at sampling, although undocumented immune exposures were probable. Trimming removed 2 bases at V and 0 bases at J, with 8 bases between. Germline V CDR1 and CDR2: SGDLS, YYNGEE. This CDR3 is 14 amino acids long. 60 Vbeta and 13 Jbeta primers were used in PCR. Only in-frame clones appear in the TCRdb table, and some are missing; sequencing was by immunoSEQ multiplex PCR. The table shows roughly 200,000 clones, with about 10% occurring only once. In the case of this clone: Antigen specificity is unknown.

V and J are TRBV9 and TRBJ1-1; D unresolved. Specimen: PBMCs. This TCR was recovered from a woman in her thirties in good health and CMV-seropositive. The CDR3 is CASSVDLMNTEAFF. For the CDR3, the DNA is TGTGCCAGCAGCGTGGACTTGATGAACACTGAAGCTTTCTTT.